This TCR beta chain was found in a study of blood T cell repertoires in COVID-19. Method: immunoSEQ multiplex PCR; TCRdb's copy keeps in-frame clones and lacks some. The data contain approximately 150,000 clones, roughly 87% of them singletons. The ends were cut back, 7 bases at V and 0 bases at J, with 12 bases in the middle. Germline V gene data show CDR1 as LNHDA and CDR2 as SQIVND (reference sequence). The CDR3 totals 14 residues. The chain uses TRBV19 and TRBJ1-1, with D maybe TRBD1 (5 bases). The TCR originated in a woman in her forties or fifties with acute or convalescent COVID-19. The sample taken for sequencing was peripheral blood. CDR3: CASTLGGLNTEAFF. The CDR3 nucleotides read TGTGCCAGTACCCTTGGGGGGTTGAACACTGAAGCTTTCTTT.